The next 25 T cell receptor beta chains were all read from a single sample in a study of shared clonotypes between healthy human individuals. Measured with immunoSEQ multiplex PCR; TCRdb has only the in-frame clones, and not every one. The data contain under 850,000 clones, over 55% of them seen just once; the ten biggest clones take up approximately 2%. Sequencing was performed on memory CD4+ T cells sorted from blood. Subset specified: CD45RA-negative fraction. These receptors were obtained from a woman aged 30 to 39 in good health.

Only a few counts were recorded for this clone. Other DNA variants within this sample encode the same CDR3. This chain links TRBV27 with TRBJ1-1; D might be TRBD1 (5 bases). The CDR3 has 14 residues. Germline CDR1 reads MNHEY; CDR2 reads SMNVEV (reference sequence). Trimming removed 2 bases from V and 5 bases from J, with 12 bases in between. CDR3 in amino acids: CASSLAGGGTEAFF. The CDR3 nucleotides are TGTGCCAGCAGTTTAGCGGGGGGAGGAACTGAAGCTTTCTTT.

The V call is TRBV6-6, the J call TRBJ1-1, with D hard to call. Germline CDR1 is MNHNY and CDR2 is SVGAGI (reference sequence). V was cut by 2 bases and J by 6 bases, with 4 bases left in between. The CDR3 totals 11 residues. CDR3 DNA sequence: TGTGCCAGCAGTTACGAGGCTGAAGCTTTCTTT. This encodes CASSYEAEAFF.

This chain joins TRBV5-1 and TRBJ2-5; 7 nucleotides line up with TRBD2. Near its end, the DNA agrees better with TRBJ2-7, so the J call may be wrong. The germline gives CDR1 SGHRS, CDR2 YFSETQ. The CDR3 has 14 residues. The DNA for the CDR3 is TGCGCCAGCAGTTCCGGGAGGCCCGACTACGAGCAGTACTTC. This codes for CASSSGRPDYEQYF.

This chain joins TRBV28 and TRBJ2-5, with D possibly TRBD1 on 6 matching bases. Looked up from germline, CDR1 is MDHEN and CDR2 is SYDVKM. This CDR3 region has 14 residues. V lost 6 bases, J lost 5 bases, and 16 bases lay in between. This CDR3 reads CASSLLGDRETQYF. CDR3 sequence (DNA): TGTGCCAGCAGCCTTCTGGGAGACAGGGAGACCCAGTACTTC.

The J gene is TRBJ2-1, the V gene TRBV28, with 14 bases identical to TRBD2. Per germline, CDR1 MDHEN and CDR2 SYDVKM. Trimming cost V 4 bases and J 9 bases; bases outside gene matches: 5. CDR3 length: 15 amino acids. The CDR3 bases are TGTGCCAGCAGTTCGGGGACTAGCGGGAGAGGTGAGCAGTTCTTC. Translated: CASSSGTSGRGEQFF.

The chain joins TRBV28 to TRBJ1-2; D gene uncertain. This CDR3 contains 14 residues. The germline V gene encodes CDR1 MDHEN and CDR2 SYDVKM. The germline V and J ends were trimmed by 8 bases and 4 bases, with 17 bases remaining between them. The CDR3 bases are TGTGCCAGCTTAGGGCAGGAGGATGGCTATGGCTACACCTTC. This translates into CASLGQEDGYGYTF.

J is TRBJ1-1 and V is TRBV19; D is unresolved. V was pared by 6 bases and J by 3 bases, with 11 bases between. Germline lookup yields CDR1 LNHDA and CDR2 SQIVND (reference sequence). The CDR3 runs to 13 residues. The CDR3 bases are TGTGCCAGTAGCGACCGACTCGACACTGAAGCTTTCTTT. Amino acid sequence: CASSDRLDTEAFF.

The J gene is TRBJ1-3, the V gene TRBV18; D might be TRBD1 (6 bases). Germline V gives CDR1 KGHSH, CDR2 LQKENI. This CDR3 comprises 16 residues. The V and J ends lost 2 bases and 0 bases respectively, with 11 bases between them. CDR3 in amino acids: CASSPSTGYSGNTIYF. The CDR3, as DNA: TGTGCCAGCTCACCATCTACAGGGTACTCTGGAAACACCATATATTTT. The complete variable domain, with remaining parts taken from reference TRBV18 and TRBJ1-3, reads NAGVMQNPRHLVRRRGQEARLRCSPMKGHSHVYWYRQLPEEGLKFMVYLQKENIIDESGMPKERFSAEFPKEGPSILRIQQVVRGDSAAYFCASSPSTGYSGNTIYFGEGSWLTVV.

A word on this clone: At the DNA level, this CDR3 is encoded by other sequences in the same sample as well. The rearrangement uses TRBV5-4 and TRBJ2-5; either TRBD1 or TRBD2 may supply D (5 bases each). The CDR3 length is 14 residues. V lost 0 bases and J 1 base, leaving 7 bases between the germline ends. The V gene's germline CDR1 is SGHNT and CDR2 YYREEE (reference sequence). CDR3 amino acids: CASSLGGFQETQYF. CDR3 DNA sequence: TGTGCCAGCAGCTTGGGGGGGTTCCAAGAGACCCAGTACTTC.

This clone showed up just once. The chain has TRBV5-1 and TRBJ1-2, with D possibly being TRBD1 (5 bases). CDR3 size: 13 residues. The V end was cut by 4 bases, the J end by 4 bases, with 11 bases between. Looked up from germline, CDR1 is SGHRS and CDR2 is YFSETQ. Here the CDR3 reads CASSGQGGYGYTF. CDR3 coding DNA: TGCGCCAGCAGCGGTCAGGGTGGCTATGGCTACACCTTC.

The rearrangement links TRBV5-1 to TRBJ2-1, with 7 bases identical to TRBD1. The CDR3 extends over 15 amino acids. Trimming took 3 bases from V and 1 from J; bases not matched to a gene: 4. The germline gives CDR1 SGHRS, CDR2 YFSETQ. In nucleotides, the CDR3 is TGCGCCAGCAGCTCGCTGACAGGGTCCTACAATGAGCAGTTCTTC. This translates into CASSSLTGSYNEQFF.

The chain links TRBV30 to TRBJ1-5; 9 bases align to TRBD1. V shed 5 bases, J shed 9 bases, and the junction held 5 bases outside the gene matches. This CDR3 has 12 residues. CDR1 and CDR2 (germline): GTSNPN, SVGIG (reference sequence). The CDR3 reads CAWGTGRRPQHF. CDR3 DNA: TGTGCCTGGGGGACAGGGAGGAGGCCCCAGCATTTT. Variable domain in full (rest from reference TRBV30 and TRBJ1-5): SQTIHQWPATLVQPVGSPLSLECTVEGTSNPNLYWYRQAAGRGLQLLFYSVGIGQISSEVPQNLSASRPQDRQFILSSKKLLLSDSGFYLCAWGTGRRPQHFGDGTRLSIL.

The rearrangement uses TRBV9 and TRBJ2-7, with 8 bases aligning to TRBD2. CDR1 is SGDLS, CDR2 YYNGEE, per germline. After removal of 0 bases from V and 5 bases from J, the junction contained 13 bases not matched to a gene. The CDR3 contains 17 residues. The CDR3 coding sequence is TGTGCCAGCAGCGTAGGGGGAGGCGGGAGGCAAGGGAACGAGCAGTACTTC. Protein: CASSVGGGGRQGNEQYF.

This chain uses TRBV9 with TRBJ2-1; the D gene is possibly TRBD2 (5 bases). Trimming left V 5 bases short and J 4 bases short, with 13 bases between. The CDR3 loop spans 14 amino acids. Germline-derived CDR1 and CDR2 are SGDLS and YYNGEE. The CDR3 here is CASSPSGVYNEQFF. The CDR3 region has the DNA TGTGCCAGCAGTCCAAGCGGAGTATACAATGAGCAGTTCTTC.

This sequence joins TRBV5-1 and TRBJ2-3; TRBD2 matches 8 bases. J gave up 3 bases and V 1 base, and 1 base lay outside the gene matches. Germline loops: CDR1 SGHRS, CDR2 YFSETQ. CDR3 size: 14 residues. The CDR3 sequence is CASSLRLATDTQYF. The CDR3 DNA sequence: TGCGCCAGCAGCTTGAGACTAGCGACAGATACGCAGTATTTT.

Details on this clone: The identical CDR3 is also encoded by other nucleotide sequences in the sample. The CDR3 is CSASPNGGYTF. For the CDR3, the DNA is TGCAGTGCTAGTCCCAACGGTGGCTACACCTTC. The chain recombines TRBV20-1 with TRBJ1-2; D ambiguous. V lost 3 bases and J lost 7, with 9 bases in between. CDR3 length: 11 residues. CDR1 and CDR2 from the germline V gene are DFQATT and SNEGSKA (reference sequence).

The chain couples TRBV6-6 to TRBJ2-3; D is ambiguous. V shed 0 bases and J shed 1 base, with 11 bases lying between them. Germline V gene data show CDR1 as MNHNY and CDR2 as SVGAGI (reference sequence). CDR3 length: 16 amino acids. CDR3 DNA sequence: TGTGCCAGCAGTTACTCAGGGCGGTTTGGCACAGATACGCAGTATTTT. Protein product: CASSYSGRFGTDTQYF.

This chain links TRBV6-1 with TRBJ1-2; the D gene is possibly TRBD1 (6 bases). Trimming left V 0 bases short and J 7 bases short, with 15 bases between. CDR3 length: 15 residues. In germline, CDR1 is MNHNS, CDR2 SASEGT. The DNA for the CDR3 is TGTGCCAGCAGTGAAGCGCTTCTTCCGGGGGCTGGCTACACCTTC. Protein product: CASSEALLPGAGYTF.

This clone was observed once. V and J are TRBV2 and TRBJ1-2; D uncertain. Germline CDR1 reads SNHLY; CDR2 reads FYNNEI. Trimming pared 5 bases from V and 0 bases from J, leaving 16 bases between. CDR3 size: 16 residues. CDR3 loop: CASSLYGKVTNYGYTF. CDR3 nucleotides: TGTGCCAGCAGTTTATACGGGAAAGTAACTAACTATGGCTACACCTTC.

The chain joins TRBV2 to TRBJ1-4; 9 bases agree with TRBD1. With V trimmed by 7 bases and J by 5 bases, 8 bases remained unmatched. This CDR3 has 15 residues. Germline loops: CDR1 SNHLY, CDR2 FYNNEI. The CDR3 coding sequence is TGTGCCAGCACCCTACAGGGGGCCAGAAATGAAAAACTGTTTTTT. It encodes CASTLQGARNEKLFF. Full variable domain (outside the CDR3, taken from reference TRBV2 and TRBJ1-4): EPEVTQTPSHQVTQMGQEVILRCVPISNHLYFYWYRQILGQKVEFLVSFYNNEISEKSEIFDDQFSVERPDGSNFTLKIRSTKLEDSAMYFCASTLQGARNEKLFFGSGTQLSVL.

This chain joins TRBV28 and TRBJ2-5; TRBD2 aligns across 12 bases. Germline loops: CDR1 MDHEN, CDR2 SYDVKM. The CDR3 sequence is 17 residues long. The V gene end was trimmed by 3 bases and the J gene end by 5 bases; junction bases not matched to a gene: 10. CDR3 in DNA: TGTGCCAGCAGTTTGCGGCCTAGCGGGAGGGCCAGGGAGACCCAGTACTTC. This codes for CASSLRPSGRARETQYF.

The chain employs TRBV6-5 and TRBJ2-7; TRBD1 agrees at 9 bases. This CDR3 is 15 amino acids long. Germline assignment: CDR1 MNHEY and CDR2 SVGAGI. Unmatched junction bases numbered 15, after V lost 6 bases and J lost 9 bases. The chain's CDR3 is CASRIRQGGDFGQYF. The CDR3 DNA is TGTGCCAGCAGAATCCGACAGGGGGGGGATTTCGGGCAGTACTTC.

The rearrangement joins TRBV28 to TRBJ2-5; the D gene is possibly TRBD2 (5 bases). The CDR3 runs to 14 residues. The germline V gene encodes CDR1 MDHEN and CDR2 SYDVKM. Trimming took off 6 bases at V and 5 bases at J, with 16 bases between the two ends. The CDR3 DNA follows: TGTGCCAGCAGCCCAACTAGGATTGGGGAGACCCAGTACTTC. Protein product: CASSPTRIGETQYF.

The J gene is TRBJ2-5, the V gene TRBV6-5; D is perhaps TRBD1 or TRBD2 (5 bases each). The V gene lost 6 bases and the J gene lost 5 bases, with 19 bases spanning the gap. From germline, CDR1 is MNHEY and CDR2 SVGAGI. The CDR3 extends over 15 amino acids. The CDR3: CASRRAGLVLETQYF. As DNA, the CDR3 is TGTGCCAGCAGGCGGGCAGGGTTGGTGTTGGAGACCCAGTACTTC.

The sample holds a few counts of this clone. The chain uses TRBV13 and TRBJ2-7; D possibly corresponds to TRBD1 (5 bases). CDR3 length equals 17 residues. Germline CDR1 and CDR2: PRHDT and FYEKMQ (reference sequence). V lost 3 bases and J 2 bases, leaving 20 bases between the germline ends. In DNA form, the CDR3 reads TGTGCCAGCAGCTTGGGGCGCCTACCAGTCTCAGCCTACGAGCAGTACTTC. This sequence encodes CASSLGRLPVSAYEQYF.